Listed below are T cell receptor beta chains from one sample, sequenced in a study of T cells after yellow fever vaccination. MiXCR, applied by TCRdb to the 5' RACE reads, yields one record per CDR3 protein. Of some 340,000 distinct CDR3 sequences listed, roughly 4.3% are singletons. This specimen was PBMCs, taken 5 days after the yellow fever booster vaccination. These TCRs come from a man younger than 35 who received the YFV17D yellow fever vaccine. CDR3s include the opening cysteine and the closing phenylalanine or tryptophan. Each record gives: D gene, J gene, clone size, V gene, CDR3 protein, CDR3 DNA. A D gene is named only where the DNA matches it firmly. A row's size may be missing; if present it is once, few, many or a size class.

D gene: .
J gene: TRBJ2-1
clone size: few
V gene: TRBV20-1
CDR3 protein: CSARSARVSYNEQFF
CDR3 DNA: TGCAGTGCTAGGTCCGCCAGGGTATCCTACAATGAGCAGTTCTTC

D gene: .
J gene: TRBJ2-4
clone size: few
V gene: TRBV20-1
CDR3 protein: CSARGGPDHLAKNIQYF
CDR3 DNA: TGCAGTGCTAGAGGGGGACCGGACCACTTGGCCAAAAACATTCAGTACTTC

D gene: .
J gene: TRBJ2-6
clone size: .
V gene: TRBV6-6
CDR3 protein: CASSYSVEVSGANVLTF
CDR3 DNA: TGTGCCAGCAGTTACTCGGTCGAAGTCTCTGGGGCCAACGTCCTGACTTTC

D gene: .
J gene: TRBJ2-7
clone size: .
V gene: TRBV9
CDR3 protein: CARGAYEQYF
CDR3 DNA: TGTGCCAGAGGGGCCTACGAGCAGTACTTC

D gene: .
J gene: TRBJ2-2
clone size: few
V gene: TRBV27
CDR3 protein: CASSLSVLGTGELFF
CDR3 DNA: TGTGCCAGCAGTTTATCGGTTCTGGGGACCGGGGAGCTGTTTTTT

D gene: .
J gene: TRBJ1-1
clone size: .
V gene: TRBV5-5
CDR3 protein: CASSFLGMEAFF
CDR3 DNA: TGTGCCAGCAGCTTCTTGGGCATGGAAGCTTTCTTT

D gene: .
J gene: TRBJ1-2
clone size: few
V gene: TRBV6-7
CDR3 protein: CAIFYGYTF
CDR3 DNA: TGTGCCATTTTTTATGGCTACACCTTC

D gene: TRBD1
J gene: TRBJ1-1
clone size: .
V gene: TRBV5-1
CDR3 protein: CASSVVSGQGRFEAFF
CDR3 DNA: TGCGCCAGCAGTGTCGTGTCGGGACAGGGGCGATTTGAAGCTTTCTTT

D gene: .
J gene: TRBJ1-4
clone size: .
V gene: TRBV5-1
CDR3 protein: CASSSRGTDEKLFF
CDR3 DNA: TGCGCCAGCAGCTCGCGGGGGACGGATGAAAAACTGTTTTTT

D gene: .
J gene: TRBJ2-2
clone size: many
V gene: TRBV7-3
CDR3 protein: CASSLMSTTGELFF
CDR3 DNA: TGTGCCAGCAGCTTAATGTCGACCACCGGGGAGCTGTTTTTT

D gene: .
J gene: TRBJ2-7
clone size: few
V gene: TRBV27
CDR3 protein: CASSPKYRDEQYF
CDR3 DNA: TGTGCCAGCAGTCCCAAATACAGGGACGAGCAGTACTTC

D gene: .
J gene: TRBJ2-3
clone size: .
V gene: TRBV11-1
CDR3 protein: CASSFSLRATDTQYF
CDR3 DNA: TGTGCCAGCAGCTTCTCGCTCAGGGCCACAGATACGCAGTATTTT

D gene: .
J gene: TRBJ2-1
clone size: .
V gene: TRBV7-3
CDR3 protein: CASSLHGGLPYNEQFF
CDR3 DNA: TGTGCCAGCAGCTTACATGGGGGTCTCCCCTACAATGAGCAGTTCTTC

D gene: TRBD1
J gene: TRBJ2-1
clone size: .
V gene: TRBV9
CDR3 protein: CASSASGQGAVEQFF
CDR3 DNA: TGTGCCAGCAGCGCATCGGGACAGGGGGCTGTTGAGCAGTTCTTC

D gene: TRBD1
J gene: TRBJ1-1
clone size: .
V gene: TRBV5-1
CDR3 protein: CASSSTGQETEAFF
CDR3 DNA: TGCGCCAGCAGCTCGACGGGACAGGAGACTGAAGCTTTCTTT